This T cell receptor (beta chain) originates from a study of T-cell reconstitution after alpha-beta-depleted transplantation in children. Findings and caveats of the study: High day-60 TCRbeta diversity in some patients came from surviving recipient T cells and thymic progenitors.

Trimming left V 2 bases short and J 0 bases short, with 15 bases between. Germline loops: CDR1 SGHRS, CDR2 YFSETQ. The CDR3 contains 17 residues. This clonotype turned up a few times. Its antigen remains unknown. The library targeted TCRbeta and was prepared with unique molecular identifiers. MiXCR, applied by TCRdb to the PCR reads, yields one record per CDR3 protein. The table records some 830,000 distinct CDR3 sequences, around 17% of them present only once. Sequencing was performed on PBMCs, mostly from graft donor cells, taken 360 days after TCRalphabeta/CD19-depleted stem cell transplant. This receptor was obtained from a male patient under 18 who had a stem cell transplant for acute lymphoblastic leukemia, so the T cells may come from the graft donor. V gene TRBV5-1 combines with J gene TRBJ2-1; D might be TRBD1 or TRBD2, each matching 5 bases. The CDR3 reads CASSFARLRGSYNEQFF. CDR3 bases: TGCGCCAGCAGCTTCGCCCGACTGAGGGGCTCCTACAATGAGCAGTTCTTC.